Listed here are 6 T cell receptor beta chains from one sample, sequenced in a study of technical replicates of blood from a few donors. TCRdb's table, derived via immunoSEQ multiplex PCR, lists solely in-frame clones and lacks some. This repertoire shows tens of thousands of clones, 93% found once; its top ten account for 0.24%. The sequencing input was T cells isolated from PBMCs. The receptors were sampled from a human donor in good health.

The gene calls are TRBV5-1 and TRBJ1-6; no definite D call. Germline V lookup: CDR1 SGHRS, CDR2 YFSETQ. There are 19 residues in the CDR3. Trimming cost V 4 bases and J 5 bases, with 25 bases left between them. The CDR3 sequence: CASSPFSPVPGGDNSPLHF. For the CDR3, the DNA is TGCGCCAGCAGCCCCTTCTCGCCTGTCCCAGGAGGTGATAATTCACCCCTCCACTTT.

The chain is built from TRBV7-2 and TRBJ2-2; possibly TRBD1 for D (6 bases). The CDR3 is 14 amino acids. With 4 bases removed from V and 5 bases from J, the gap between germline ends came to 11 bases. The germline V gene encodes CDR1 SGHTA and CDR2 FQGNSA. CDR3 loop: CASSYRTGTGELFF. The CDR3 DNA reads TGTGCCAGCAGCTATCGCACAGGGACCGGGGAGCTGTTTTTT.

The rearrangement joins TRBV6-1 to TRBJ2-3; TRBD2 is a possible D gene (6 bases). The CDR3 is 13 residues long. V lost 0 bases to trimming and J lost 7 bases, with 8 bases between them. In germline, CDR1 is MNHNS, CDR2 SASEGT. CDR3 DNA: TGTGCCAGCAGTGAAGCGGGGAGGCATACGCAGTATTTT. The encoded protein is CASSEAGRHTQYF.

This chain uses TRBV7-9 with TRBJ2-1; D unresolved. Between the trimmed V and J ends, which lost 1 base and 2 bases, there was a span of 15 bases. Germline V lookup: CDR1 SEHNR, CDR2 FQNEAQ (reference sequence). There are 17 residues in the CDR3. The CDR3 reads CASSLGGATHAYNEQFF. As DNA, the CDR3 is TGTGCCAGCAGCTTAGGTGGAGCGACTCATGCCTACAATGAGCAGTTCTTC.

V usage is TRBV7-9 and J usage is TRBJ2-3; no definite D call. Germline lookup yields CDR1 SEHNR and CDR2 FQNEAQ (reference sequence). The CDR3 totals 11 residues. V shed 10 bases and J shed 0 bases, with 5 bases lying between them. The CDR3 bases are TGTGCCACCGAGAGCACAGATACGCAGTATTTT. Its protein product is CATESTDTQYF.

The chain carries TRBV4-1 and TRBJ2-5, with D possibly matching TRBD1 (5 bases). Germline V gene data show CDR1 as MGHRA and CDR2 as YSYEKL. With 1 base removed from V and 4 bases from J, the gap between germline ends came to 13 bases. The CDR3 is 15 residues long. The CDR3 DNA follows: TGCGCCAGCAGCCAAGTAAGGCAGGGTGGAGAGACCCAGTACTTC. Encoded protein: CASSQVRQGGETQYF.